This T cell receptor beta chain is drawn from a study of blood T cells in healthy people across ages. Study-wide findings and caveats: TCR beta diversity tracked closely with naive T cell percentage. Roughly linearly, TCR beta diversity per million T cells fell as age increased.

A second roughly 6 to 11 cycle PCR used barcoded and J-beta primers. Every single cDNA molecule received a tag from a template-switch adaptor with 12 random nucleotides. Each CDR3 protein gets one entry after TCRdb re-called the 5' RACE reads with MiXCR. The sample lists roughly 2 million distinct CDR3 sequences, roughly 50% occurring once. Between the trimmed V and J ends, which lost 4 bases and 4 bases, there was a span of 13 bases. CDR3 length equals 14 residues. Germline assignment: CDR1 SGHTA and CDR2 FQGNSA. On this clonotype itself: Antigen: not known.

Sequencing input: blood. The rearrangement uses TRBV7-2 and TRBJ1-1, with D tentatively TRBD1 (6 bases). The TCR originated in a woman aged 35 to 49 in good health. DNA of the CDR3: TGTGCCAGCAGCTCGAGGGGGGTGAGCACTGAAGCTTTCTTT. Residues: CASSSRGVSTEAFF.